The 11 T cell receptor beta chains below come from one sample, sequenced in a study of beta chain features in type 1 diabetes. The isolated RNA, all of it, was reverse transcribed, so expressed TCRB transcripts were what got sequenced. The assay was immunoSEQ multiplex PCR, and TCRdb's table has in-frame clones only and misses some. Of fewer than 900,000 clones listed, under 20% are singletons. Sequencing used naive CD4+ T cells from blood. Receptor source: a woman under 30 in good health.

The chain uses TRBV6-1 and TRBJ2-1, with D tentatively TRBD2 (5 bases). The CDR3 is 12 amino acids. The V gene lost 4 bases and the J gene lost 15 bases, with 16 bases spanning the gap. The germline V gene has CDR1 MNHNS and CDR2 SASEGT. The CDR3 bases are TGTGCCAGCAGTGCGCGGACTGGTCTTCTGTTCTTC. It specifies CASSARTGLLFF.

This clone came up a few times. This sequence joins TRBV5-4 and TRBJ2-6; D may be TRBD1 (5 bases). CDR3 length equals 15 residues. The V end lost 4 bases, the J end lost 1 base, and 9 bases lay between the germline ends. Germline V gene sequence: CDR1 SGHNT, CDR2 YYREEE (reference sequence). The CDR3 nucleotides read TGTGCCAGCAGCGAACGACAGTCTGGGGCCAACGTCCTGACTTTC. Its translation: CASSERQSGANVLTF.

The chain recombines TRBV29-1 with TRBJ2-6; D is possibly TRBD1 or TRBD2 (6 bases each). Trimming took 5 bases from V and 4 from J, leaving 12 bases between them. The CDR3 contains 14 residues. The germline V gene has CDR1 SQVTM and CDR2 ANQGSEA. CDR3 loop: CSVRKGGGANVLTF. CDR3 coding DNA: TGCAGCGTTAGAAAGGGGGGCGGGGCCAACGTCCTGACTTTC.

This chain connects TRBV5-6 to TRBJ2-7; 7 bases line up with TRBD2. V shed 2 bases and J 0 bases; nucleotides not matched to a gene: 14. The germline CDR1 and CDR2 sequences are SGHDT and YYEEEE. The CDR3 extends over 18 amino acids. The CDR3 spells CASSLTRRPGLPSYEQYF. In nucleotides, the CDR3 is TGTGCCAGCAGCTTAACGCGGAGACCGGGACTACCCTCCTACGAGCAGTACTTC.

V is TRBV20-1 and J is TRBJ2-3; D may be TRBD1 or TRBD2 (5 bases each). The germline V gene encodes CDR1 DFQATT and CDR2 SNEGSKA (reference sequence). The CDR3 has 11 amino acids. Trimming took off 0 bases at V and 8 bases at J, with 6 bases between the two ends. The CDR3 nucleotides read TGCAGTGCTAGAGATGGGGGTACGCAGTATTTT. Its translation: CSARDGGTQYF.

The chain combines TRBV7-8 with TRBJ2-5; the match to TRBD2 covers 13 bases. This CDR3 spans 18 amino acids. The trim removed 7 bases at V and 5 bases at J, leaving 16 bases unmatched. Germline V gene lookup returns CDR1 SGHVS and CDR2 FQNEAQ. CDR3 coding DNA: TGTGCCAGCACCAATGGACTAGCGGGAGTGGTCTCGGGGGAGACCCAGTACTTC. It specifies CASTNGLAGVVSGETQYF.

The chain has TRBV6-6 and TRBJ1-1; maybe TRBD1 (5 bases). Germline CDR1 reads MNHNY; CDR2 reads SVGAGI (reference sequence). Trimming shortened V by 8 bases and J by 1 base, and 11 bases separated the two germline ends. This CDR3 has 13 amino acids. CDR3: CASLGLPNTEAFF. The CDR3 DNA sequence: TGTGCCAGCTTGGGACTGCCGAACACTGAAGCTTTCTTT.

The CDR3 loop reads CATSRRPGDTVTDTQYF. The CDR3 DNA sequence: TGTGCCACCAGCCGACGGCCCGGGGACACAGTCACAGATACGCAGTATTTT. The rearrangement joins TRBV15 to TRBJ2-3; perhaps TRBD1 as D (6 bases). The V end was cut by 5 bases, the J end by 2 bases, with 20 bases between. Germline loops: CDR1 LNHNV, CDR2 YYDKDF (reference sequence). CDR3 length: 17 amino acids.

This clone was observed a handful of times. V gene TRBV4-1 combines with J gene TRBJ1-4; no firm D call. The germline V gene encodes CDR1 MGHRA and CDR2 YSYEKL. This CDR3 is built from 15 residues. The germline V and J ends were trimmed by 2 bases and 4 bases, with 11 bases remaining between them. CDR3 coding DNA: TGCGCCAGCAGCCAAAGCCTTCAGTTTAATGAAAAACTGTTTTTT. It translates to CASSQSLQFNEKLFF.

In DNA, the CDR3 is TGTGCCAGCAGCCCACGACTCGGACAGGGAAATTTAGGGACTGAAGCTTTCTTT. Encoded protein: CASSPRLGQGNLGTEAFF. The J gene is TRBJ1-1, the V gene TRBV11-2; the match to TRBD1 covers 8 bases. V gave up 5 bases and J gave up 5 bases; unmatched junction bases: 19. CDR1 is SGHAT, CDR2 FQNNGV, per germline. This CDR3 contains 18 residues.

V usage is TRBV2 and J usage is TRBJ2-1; tentative D call: TRBD1 (6 bases). The CDR3 has 15 residues. The germline V gene encodes CDR1 SNHLY and CDR2 FYNNEI. V lost 6 bases and J 7 bases, leaving 19 bases between the germline ends. CDR3 nucleotide sequence: TGTGCCAGCAGGCAACAGGGTTTATTAATAAATGAGCAGTTCTTC. It translates to CASRQQGLLINEQFF.